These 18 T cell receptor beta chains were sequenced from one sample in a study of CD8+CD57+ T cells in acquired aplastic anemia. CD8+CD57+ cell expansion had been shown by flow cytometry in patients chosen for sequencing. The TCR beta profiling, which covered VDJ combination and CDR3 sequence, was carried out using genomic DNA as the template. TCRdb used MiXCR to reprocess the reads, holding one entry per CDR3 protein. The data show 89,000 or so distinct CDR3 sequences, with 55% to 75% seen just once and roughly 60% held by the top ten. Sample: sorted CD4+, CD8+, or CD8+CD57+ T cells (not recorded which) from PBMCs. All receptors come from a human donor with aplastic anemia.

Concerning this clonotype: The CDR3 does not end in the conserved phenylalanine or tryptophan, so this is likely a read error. DNA of the CDR3: TGCAGTGCCCTCGGACTAGCATTCGGGAACACCGGGGAGCTGTTTTAT. This translates into CSALGLAFGNTGELFY. J is TRBJ2-2 and V is TRBV20-1, with 8 positions matching TRBD2. This CDR3 is built from 16 residues. The germline V gene encodes CDR1 DFQATT and CDR2 SNEGSKA (reference sequence). The V gene end was trimmed by 6 bases and the J gene end by 1 base; junction bases not matched to a gene: 10.

The CDR3 region is CATREETEYEQYF. CDR3 nucleotide sequence: TGTGCCACCCGGGAGGAGACGGAATACGAGCAGTACTTC. V usage is TRBV10-3 and J usage is TRBJ2-7; 7 nucleotides match TRBD2. The junction had 10 bases not matched to a gene; V was cut back by 10 bases and J by 4 bases. The V gene's germline CDR1 is ENHRY and CDR2 SYGVKD. The CDR3 contains 13 residues.

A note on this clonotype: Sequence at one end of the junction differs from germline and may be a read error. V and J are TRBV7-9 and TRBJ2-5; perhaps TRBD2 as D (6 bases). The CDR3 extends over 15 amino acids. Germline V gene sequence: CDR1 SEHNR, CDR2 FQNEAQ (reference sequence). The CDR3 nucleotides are TGTGCCAGCAGCTTAGGTCCGGCGGGGCAAGAGACCCTGTACTTC. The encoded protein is CASSLGPAGQETLYF.

This CDR3 reads CASSVLNTGTGGYTF. CDR3 coding DNA: TGTGCCAGCAGCGTACTCAATACCGGGACAGGAGGCTACACCTTC. This chain links TRBV9 with TRBJ1-2; 8 bases are a match to TRBD1. The junction had 10 bases not matched to a gene; V was cut back by 1 base and J by 8 bases. The length of the CDR3 is 15 residues. CDR1 SGDLS and CDR2 YYNGEE come from the germline V gene. The complete variable domain, with remaining parts taken from reference TRBV9 and TRBJ1-2, reads DSGVTQTPKHLITATGQRVTLRCSPRSGDLSVYWYQQSLDQGLQFLIQYYNGEERAKGNILERFSAQQFPDLHSELNLSSLELGDSALYFCASSVLNTGTGGYTFGSGTRLTVV.

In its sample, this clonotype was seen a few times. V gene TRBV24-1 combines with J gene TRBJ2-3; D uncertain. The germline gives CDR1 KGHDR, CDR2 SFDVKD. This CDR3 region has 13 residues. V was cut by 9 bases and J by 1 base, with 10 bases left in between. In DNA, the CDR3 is TGTGCCACCGCCAGGTTTGGCACAGATACGCAGTATTTT. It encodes CATARFGTDTQYF.

The CDR3, as DNA: TGTGCCACCAGTGATAGGCAGGATCTCTCCTACGAGCAGTACTTC. Encoded protein: CATSDRQDLSYEQYF. V usage is TRBV24-1 and J usage is TRBJ2-7; D unresolved. Per the germline V gene, CDR1 is KGHDR and CDR2 is SFDVKD. This CDR3 comprises 15 residues. V lost 3 bases to trimming and J lost 0 bases, with 11 bases between them.

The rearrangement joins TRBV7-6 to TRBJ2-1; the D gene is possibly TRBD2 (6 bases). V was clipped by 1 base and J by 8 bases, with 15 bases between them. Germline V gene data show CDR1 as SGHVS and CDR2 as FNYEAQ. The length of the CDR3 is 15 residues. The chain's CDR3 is CASSLGGLFRDEQFF. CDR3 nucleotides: TGTGCCAGCAGCTTAGGCGGACTATTTAGGGATGAGCAGTTCTTC.

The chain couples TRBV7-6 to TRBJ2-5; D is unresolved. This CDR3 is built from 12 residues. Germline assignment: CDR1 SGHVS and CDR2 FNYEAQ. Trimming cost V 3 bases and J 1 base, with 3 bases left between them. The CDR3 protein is CASSFSQETQYF. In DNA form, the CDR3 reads TGTGCCAGCAGCTTTTCCCAAGAGACCCAGTACTTC.

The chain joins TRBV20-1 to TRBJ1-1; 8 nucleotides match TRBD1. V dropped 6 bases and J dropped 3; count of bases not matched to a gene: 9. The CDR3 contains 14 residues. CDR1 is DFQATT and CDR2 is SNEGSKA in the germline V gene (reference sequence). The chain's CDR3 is CSARGLGRDTEAFF. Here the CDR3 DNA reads TGCAGTGCCAGGGGGCTGGGACGGGACACTGAAGCTTTCTTT.

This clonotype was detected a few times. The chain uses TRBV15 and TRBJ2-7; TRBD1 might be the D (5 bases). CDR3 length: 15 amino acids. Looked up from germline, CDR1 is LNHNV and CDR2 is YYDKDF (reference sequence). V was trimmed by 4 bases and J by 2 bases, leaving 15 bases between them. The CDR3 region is CATSTTRNRTYEQYF. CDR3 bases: TGTGCCACCAGCACAACACGCAACAGGACCTACGAGCAGTACTTC.

CDR3 nucleotides: TGTGCCATCAGTGAGCCCCAGAACACTGAAGCTTTCTTT. This encodes CAISEPQNTEAFF. The gene calls are TRBV10-3 and TRBJ1-1; D gene unclear. Per the germline V gene, CDR1 is ENHRY and CDR2 is SYGVKD. V was trimmed by 2 bases and J by 1 base, leaving 5 bases between them. This CDR3 contains 13 residues.

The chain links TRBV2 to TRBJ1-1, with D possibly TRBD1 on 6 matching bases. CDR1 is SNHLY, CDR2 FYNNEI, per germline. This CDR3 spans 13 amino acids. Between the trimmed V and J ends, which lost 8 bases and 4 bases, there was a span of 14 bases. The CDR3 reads CASDEQGSTEAFF. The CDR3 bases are TGTGCCAGCGATGAGCAGGGGAGCACTGAAGCTTTCTTT.

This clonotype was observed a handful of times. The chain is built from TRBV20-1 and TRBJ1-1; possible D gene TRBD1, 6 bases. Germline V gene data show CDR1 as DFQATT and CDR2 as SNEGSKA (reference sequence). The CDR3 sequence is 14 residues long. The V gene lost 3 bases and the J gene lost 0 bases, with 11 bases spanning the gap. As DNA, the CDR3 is TGCAGTGCTAGTCGGGACACTTTGAACACTGAAGCTTTCTTT. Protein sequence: CSASRDTLNTEAFF.

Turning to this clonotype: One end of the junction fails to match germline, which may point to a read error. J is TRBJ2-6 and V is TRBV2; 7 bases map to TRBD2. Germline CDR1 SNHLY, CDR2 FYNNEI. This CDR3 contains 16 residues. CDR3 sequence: CASTWDGRSGANVLTF. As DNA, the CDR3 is TGTGCCAGCACTTGGGACGGGAGGTCCGGGGCTAACGTCCTGACTTTC.

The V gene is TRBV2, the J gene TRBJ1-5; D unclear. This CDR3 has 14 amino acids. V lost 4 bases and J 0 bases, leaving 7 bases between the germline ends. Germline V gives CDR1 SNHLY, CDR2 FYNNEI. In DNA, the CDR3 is TGTGCCAGCAGTGGACCGAATAGCAATCAGCCCCAGCATTTT. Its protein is CASSGPNSNQPQHF.

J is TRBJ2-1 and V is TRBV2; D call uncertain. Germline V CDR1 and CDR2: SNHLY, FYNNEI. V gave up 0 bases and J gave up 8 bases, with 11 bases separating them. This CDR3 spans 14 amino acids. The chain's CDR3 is CASSEARVVDEQFF. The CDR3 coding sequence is TGTGCCAGCAGTGAAGCACGGGTTGTTGATGAGCAGTTCTTC.

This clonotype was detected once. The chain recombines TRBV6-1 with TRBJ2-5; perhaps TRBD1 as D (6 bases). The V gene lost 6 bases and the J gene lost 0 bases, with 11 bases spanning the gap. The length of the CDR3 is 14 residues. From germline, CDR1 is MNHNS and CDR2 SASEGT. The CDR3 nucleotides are TGTGCCAGCAGCCCCGGACAGCACCAAGAGACCCAGTACTTC. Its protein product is CASSPGQHQETQYF.

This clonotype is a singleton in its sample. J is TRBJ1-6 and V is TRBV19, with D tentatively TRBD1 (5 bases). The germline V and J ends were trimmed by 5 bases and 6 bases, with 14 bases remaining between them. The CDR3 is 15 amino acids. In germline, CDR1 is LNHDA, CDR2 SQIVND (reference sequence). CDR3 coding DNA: TGTGCCAGTAGTGCGCGGGGCGGCAGTAATTCACCCCTCCACTTT. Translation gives CASSARGGSNSPLHF.